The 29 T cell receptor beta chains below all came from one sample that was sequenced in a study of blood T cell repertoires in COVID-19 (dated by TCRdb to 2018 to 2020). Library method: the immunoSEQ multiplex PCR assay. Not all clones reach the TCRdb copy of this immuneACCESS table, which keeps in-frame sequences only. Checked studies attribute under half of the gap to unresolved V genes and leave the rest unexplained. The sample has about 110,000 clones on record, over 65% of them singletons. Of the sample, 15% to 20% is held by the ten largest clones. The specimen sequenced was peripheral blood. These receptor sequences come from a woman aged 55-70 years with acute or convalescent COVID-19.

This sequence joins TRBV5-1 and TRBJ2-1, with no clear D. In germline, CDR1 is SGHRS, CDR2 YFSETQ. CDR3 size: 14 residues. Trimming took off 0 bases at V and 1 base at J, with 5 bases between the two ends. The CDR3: CASSLAGSYNEQFF. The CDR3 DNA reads TGCGCCAGCAGCTTGGCCGGGTCCTACAATGAGCAGTTCTTC.

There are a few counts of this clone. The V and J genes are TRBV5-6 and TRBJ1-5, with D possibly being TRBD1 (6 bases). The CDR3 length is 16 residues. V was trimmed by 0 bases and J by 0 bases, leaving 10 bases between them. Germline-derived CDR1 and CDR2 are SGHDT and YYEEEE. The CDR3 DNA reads TGTGCCAGCAGCTTGGCCGGGGGGGCTAGCAATCAGCCCCAGCATTTT. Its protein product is CASSLAGGASNQPQHF.

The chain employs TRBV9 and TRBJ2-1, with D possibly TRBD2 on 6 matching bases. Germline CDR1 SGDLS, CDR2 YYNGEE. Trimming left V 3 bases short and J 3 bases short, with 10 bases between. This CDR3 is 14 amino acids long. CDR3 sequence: CASSALAIYNEQFF. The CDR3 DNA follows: TGTGCCAGCAGCGCGCTAGCGATCTACAATGAGCAGTTCTTC.

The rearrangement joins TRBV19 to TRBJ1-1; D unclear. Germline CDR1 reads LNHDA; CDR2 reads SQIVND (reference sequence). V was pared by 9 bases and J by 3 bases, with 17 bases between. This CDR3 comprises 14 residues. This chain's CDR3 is CASLDFGHDTEAFF. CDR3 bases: TGTGCCAGCCTGGATTTTGGGCACGACACTGAAGCTTTCTTT.

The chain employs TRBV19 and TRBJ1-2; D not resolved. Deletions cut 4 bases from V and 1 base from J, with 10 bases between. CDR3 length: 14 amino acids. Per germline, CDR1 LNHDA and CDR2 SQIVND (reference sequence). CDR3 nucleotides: TGTGCCAGTAGTACGCCAGGCCGTAACTATGGCTACACCTTC. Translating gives CASSTPGRNYGYTF.

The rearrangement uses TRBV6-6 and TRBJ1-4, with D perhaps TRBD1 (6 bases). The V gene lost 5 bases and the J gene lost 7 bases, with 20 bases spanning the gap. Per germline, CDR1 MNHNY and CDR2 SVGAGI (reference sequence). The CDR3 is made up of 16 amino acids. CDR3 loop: CASSPTFTGSSEKLFF. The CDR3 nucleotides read TGTGCCAGCAGTCCCACCTTTACAGGGAGCTCTGAAAAACTGTTTTTT.

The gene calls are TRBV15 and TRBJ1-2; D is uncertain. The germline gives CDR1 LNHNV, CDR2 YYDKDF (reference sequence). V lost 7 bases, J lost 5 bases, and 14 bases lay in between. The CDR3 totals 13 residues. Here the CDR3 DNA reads TGTGCCACCACCCCAGAGGGAGTATATGGCTACACCTTC. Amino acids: CATTPEGVYGYTF.

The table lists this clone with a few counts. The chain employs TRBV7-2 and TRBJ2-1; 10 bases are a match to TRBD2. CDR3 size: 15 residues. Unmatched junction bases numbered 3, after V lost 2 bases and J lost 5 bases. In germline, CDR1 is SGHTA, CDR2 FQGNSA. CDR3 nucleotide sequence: TGTGCCAGCAGCTTACAGCTAGCGGGAGACAATGAGCAGTTCTTC. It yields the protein CASSLQLAGDNEQFF.

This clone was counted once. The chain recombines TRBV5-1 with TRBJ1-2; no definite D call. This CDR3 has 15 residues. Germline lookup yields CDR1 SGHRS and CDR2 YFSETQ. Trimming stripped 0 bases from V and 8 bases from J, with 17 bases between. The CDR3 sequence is CASSLEQPTQGGYTF. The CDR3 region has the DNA TGCGCCAGCAGCTTGGAACAGCCCACCCAAGGCGGCTACACCTTC.

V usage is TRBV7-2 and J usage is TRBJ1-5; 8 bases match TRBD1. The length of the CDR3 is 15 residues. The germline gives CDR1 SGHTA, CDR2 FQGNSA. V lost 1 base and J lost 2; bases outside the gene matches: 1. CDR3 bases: TGTGCCAGCAGCTTAGGCAGGGGGCGCAATCAGCCCCAGCATTTT. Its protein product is CASSLGRGRNQPQHF.

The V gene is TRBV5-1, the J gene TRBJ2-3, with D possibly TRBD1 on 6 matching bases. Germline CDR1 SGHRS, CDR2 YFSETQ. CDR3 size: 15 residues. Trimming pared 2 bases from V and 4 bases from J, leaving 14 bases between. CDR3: CASSFQGLGADTQYF. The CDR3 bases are TGCGCCAGCAGCTTCCAGGGGTTGGGCGCAGATACGCAGTATTTT.

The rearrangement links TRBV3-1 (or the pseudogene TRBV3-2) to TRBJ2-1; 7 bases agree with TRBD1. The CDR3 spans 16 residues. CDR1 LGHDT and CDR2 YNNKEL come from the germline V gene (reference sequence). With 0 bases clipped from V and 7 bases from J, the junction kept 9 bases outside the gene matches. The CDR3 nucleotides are TGTGCCAGCAGCCAAGATGGGACAGCCGGACCTAATGAGCAGTTCTTC. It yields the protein CASSQDGTAGPNEQFF.

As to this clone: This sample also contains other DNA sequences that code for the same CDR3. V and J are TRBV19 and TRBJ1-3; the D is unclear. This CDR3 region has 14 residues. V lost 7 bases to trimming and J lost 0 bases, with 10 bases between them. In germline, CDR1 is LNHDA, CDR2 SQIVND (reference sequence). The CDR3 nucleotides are TGTGCCAGTACCCGGGGTGGCTCTGGAAACACCATATATTTT. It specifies CASTRGGSGNTIYF.

CDR3 in DNA: TGTGCCAGCAGCGGCCCAGGCCGCTCCTACGAGCAGTACTTC. It specifies CASSGPGRSYEQYF. The chain has TRBV7-2 and TRBJ2-7; D not certain. The germline CDR1 and CDR2 sequences are SGHTA and FQGNSA. This CDR3 has 14 amino acids. V shed 5 bases and J shed 0 bases, with 11 bases lying between them.

The CDR3 coding sequence is TGTGCCAGCAGCGTTGAGGGACAGCAAGAGACCCAGTACTTC. The encoded protein is CASSVEGQQETQYF. V gene TRBV9 combines with J gene TRBJ2-5; 7 bases align to TRBD1. The CDR3 runs to 14 residues. Germline V gene data show CDR1 as SGDLS and CDR2 as YYNGEE. Trimming took 2 bases from V and 2 from J; bases not matched to a gene: 3. The full variable domain, with the rest looked up from reference TRBV9 and TRBJ2-5, is DSGVTQTPKHLITATGQRVTLRCSPRSGDLSVYWYQQSLDQGLQFLIQYYNGEERAKGNILERFSAQQFPDLHSELNLSSLELGDSALYFCASSVEGQQETQYFGPGTRLLVL.

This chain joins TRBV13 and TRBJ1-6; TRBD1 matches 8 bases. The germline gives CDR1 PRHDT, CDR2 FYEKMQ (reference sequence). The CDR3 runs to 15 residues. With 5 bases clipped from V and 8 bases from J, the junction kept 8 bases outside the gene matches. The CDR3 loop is CASSVLDRVDSPLHF. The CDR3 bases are TGTGCCAGCAGCGTTCTGGACAGGGTGGATTCACCCCTCCACTTT.

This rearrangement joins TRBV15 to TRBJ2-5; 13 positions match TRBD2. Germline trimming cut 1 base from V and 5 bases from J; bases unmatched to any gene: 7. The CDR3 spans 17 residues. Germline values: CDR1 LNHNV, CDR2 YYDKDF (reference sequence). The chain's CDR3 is CATSRGGTSGMGETQYF. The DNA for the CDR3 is TGTGCCACCAGCAGAGGAGGGACTAGCGGGATGGGGGAGACCCAGTACTTC.

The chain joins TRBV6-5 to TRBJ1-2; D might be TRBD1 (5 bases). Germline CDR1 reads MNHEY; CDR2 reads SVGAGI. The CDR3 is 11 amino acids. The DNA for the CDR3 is TGTCTTTCCAGGGAGGGCTATGGCTACACCTTC. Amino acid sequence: CLSREGYGYTF.

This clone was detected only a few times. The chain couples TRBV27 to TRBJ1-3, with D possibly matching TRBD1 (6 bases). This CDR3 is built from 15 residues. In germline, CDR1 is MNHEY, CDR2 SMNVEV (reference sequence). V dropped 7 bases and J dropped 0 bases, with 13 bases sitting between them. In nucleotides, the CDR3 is TGTGCCAGCAAGCAGGGGTCCCTCTCTGGAAACACCATATATTTT. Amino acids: CASKQGSLSGNTIYF.

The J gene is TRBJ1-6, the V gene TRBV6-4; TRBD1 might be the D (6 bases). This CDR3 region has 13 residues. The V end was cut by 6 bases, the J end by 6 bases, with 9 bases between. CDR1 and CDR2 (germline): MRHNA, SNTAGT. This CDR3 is CASSQGTNSPLHF. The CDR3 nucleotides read TGTGCCAGCAGCCAGGGGACTAATTCACCCCTCCACTTT.

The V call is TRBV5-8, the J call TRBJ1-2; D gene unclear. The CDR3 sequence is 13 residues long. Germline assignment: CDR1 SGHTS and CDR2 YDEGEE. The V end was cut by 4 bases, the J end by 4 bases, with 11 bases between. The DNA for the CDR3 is TGTGCCAGCAGCCGCCGACGGAGCTATGGCTACACCTTC. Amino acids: CASSRRRSYGYTF.

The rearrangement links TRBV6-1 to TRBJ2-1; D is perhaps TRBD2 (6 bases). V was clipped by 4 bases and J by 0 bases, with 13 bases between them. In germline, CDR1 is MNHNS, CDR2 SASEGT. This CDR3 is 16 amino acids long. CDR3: CASSVQRASSYNEQFF. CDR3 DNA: TGTGCCAGCAGTGTCCAGCGGGCCAGCTCCTACAATGAGCAGTTCTTC.

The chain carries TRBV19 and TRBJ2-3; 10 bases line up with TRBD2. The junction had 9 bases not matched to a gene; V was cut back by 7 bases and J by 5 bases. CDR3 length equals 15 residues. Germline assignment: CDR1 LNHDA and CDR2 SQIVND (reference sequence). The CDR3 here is CASTPSGRAVDTQYF. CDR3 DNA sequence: TGTGCCAGTACCCCAAGCGGGAGGGCGGTAGATACGCAGTATTTT.

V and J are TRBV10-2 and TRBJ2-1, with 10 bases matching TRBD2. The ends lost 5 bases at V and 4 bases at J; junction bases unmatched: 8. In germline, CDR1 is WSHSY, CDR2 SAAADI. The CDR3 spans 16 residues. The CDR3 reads CASSIWSGRAYNEQFF. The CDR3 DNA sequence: TGCGCCAGCAGTATCTGGAGCGGGAGGGCATACAATGAGCAGTTCTTC.

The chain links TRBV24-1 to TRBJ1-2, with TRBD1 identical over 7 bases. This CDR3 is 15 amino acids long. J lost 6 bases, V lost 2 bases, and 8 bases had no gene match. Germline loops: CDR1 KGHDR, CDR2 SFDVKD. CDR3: CATSDSTDRADGYTF. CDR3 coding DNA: TGTGCCACCAGTGATTCCACAGACAGGGCCGATGGCTACACCTTC.

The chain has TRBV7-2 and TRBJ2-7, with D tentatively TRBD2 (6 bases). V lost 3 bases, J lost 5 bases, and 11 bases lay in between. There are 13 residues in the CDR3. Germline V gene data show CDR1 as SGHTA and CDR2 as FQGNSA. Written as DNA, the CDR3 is TGTGCCAGCAGCTTGCGGGGTGGTCACGAGCAGTACTTC. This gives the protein CASSLRGGHEQYF. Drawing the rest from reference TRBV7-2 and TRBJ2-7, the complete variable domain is GAGVSQSPSNKVTEKGKDVELRCDPISGHTALYWYRQSLGQGLEFLIYFQGNSAPDKSGLPSDRFSAERTGGSVSTLTIQRTQQEDSAVYLCASSLRGGHEQYFGPGTRLTVT.

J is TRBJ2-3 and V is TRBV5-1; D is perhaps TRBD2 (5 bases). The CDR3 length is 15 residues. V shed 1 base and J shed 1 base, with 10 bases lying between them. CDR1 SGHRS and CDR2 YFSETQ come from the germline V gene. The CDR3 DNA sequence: TGCGCCAGCAGCTTGTCCCCCGGGGGCACAGATACGCAGTATTTT. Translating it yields CASSLSPGGTDTQYF.

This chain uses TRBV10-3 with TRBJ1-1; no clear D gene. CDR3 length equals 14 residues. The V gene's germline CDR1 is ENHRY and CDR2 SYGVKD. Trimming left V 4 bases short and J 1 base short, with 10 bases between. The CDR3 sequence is CAISGADRNTEAFF. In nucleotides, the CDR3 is TGTGCCATCAGTGGGGCCGACCGGAACACTGAAGCTTTCTTT.

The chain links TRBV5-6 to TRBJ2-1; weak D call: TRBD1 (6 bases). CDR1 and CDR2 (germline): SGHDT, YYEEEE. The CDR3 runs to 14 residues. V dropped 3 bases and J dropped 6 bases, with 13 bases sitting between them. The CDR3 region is CASSYRGQFNEQFF. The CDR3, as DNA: TGTGCCAGCAGCTACCGGGGACAATTCAATGAGCAGTTCTTC.